Listed below are T cell receptor beta chains from one sample, sequenced in a study of shared clonotypes between healthy human individuals. Clones were sequenced by immunoSEQ multiplex PCR, and TCRdb holds only the in-frame ones, with some missing. The sample lists over a million clones; roughly 96% were seen once. Sequencing was done on a sample of naive CD4+ T cells sorted from blood. These receptors were taken from a man between 25 and 39 years old in good health. CDR3s include the opening cysteine and the closing phenylalanine or tryptophan. D genes are given only for firm matches. For some rows the clone size is stated as once, few or many, or as a class when expanded; others skip it.

d_call	clone_size	v_call	j_call	cdr3_nt	cdr3_aa
-	-	TRBV11-3	TRBJ2-7	TGTGCCAGCAGCTTAGACGGGGTCGAGCAGTACTTC	CASSLDGVEQYF
-	-	TRBV7-9	TRBJ2-1	TGTGCCAGCAGCATCGGCCACAATGAGCAGTTCTTC	CASSIGHNEQFF
TRBD2	-	TRBV7-9	TRBJ2-7	TGTGCCAGCAGACCCGAGGGCGGGAGGATCCACGAGCAGTACTTC	CASRPEGGRIHEQYF
-	few	TRBV6-6	TRBJ1-1	TGTGCCAGCAGTTACCTAGGGGCCACTGAAGCTTTCTTT	CASSYLGATEAFF
TRBD2	-	TRBV11-2	TRBJ2-7	TGTGCCAGCAGCTTAGTGGGACTAGCCTCCTACGAGCAGTACTTC	CASSLVGLASYEQYF
TRBD1	-	TRBV15	TRBJ1-1	TGTGCCACCAGCAGGGAACAGGGGCCGACCGGTAAAGCTTTCTTT	CATSREQGPTGKAFF
-	-	TRBV18	TRBJ2-5	TGTGCCAGCTCACCATTTGTTTCGGGAGTCCTCCAAGAGACCCAGTACTTC	CASSPFVSGVLQETQYF
-	-	TRBV27	TRBJ2-7	TGTGCCAGCAGTTTATCGGGGCGCGAGCAGTACTTC	CASSLSGREQYF
-	-	TRBV10-1	TRBJ2-1	TGCGCCAGCAGTGATTACGGCGAAACGACAGGCCTGTTTGAGCAGTTCTTC	CASSDYGETTGLFEQFF
-	-	TRBV5-1	TRBJ2-2	TGCGCCAGCAGCTTGAGTCCTGCAGGGACGGCCACCGGGGAGCTGTTTTTT	CASSLSPAGTATGELFF
TRBD1	-	TRBV19	TRBJ1-2	TGTGCCAGTAGTGTGACAGGGATTAACTATGGCTACACCTTC	CASSVTGINYGYTF
-	-	TRBV15	TRBJ1-4	TGTGCCACCAGCAGAGATCTGGGTCAGGGTAATGAAAAACTGTTTTTT	CATSRDLGQGNEKLFF
-	-	TRBV28	TRBJ1-2	TGTGCCAGCAGGACCAACCAGGAATATGGCTACACCTTC	CASRTNQEYGYTF
TRBD1	-	TRBV7-3	TRBJ2-5	TGTGCCAGCAGCTTGACAGGGTATCAAGAGACCCAGTACTTC	CASSLTGYQETQYF
TRBD2	-	TRBV5-5	TRBJ2-2	TGTGCCAGCAGCCCTCCCAAAGCGGGAGGTGCGAACACCGGGGAGCTGTTTTTT	CASSPPKAGGANTGELFF
-	-	TRBV28	TRBJ2-1	TGTGCCAGCTGCCTCGTGGGGTCCCGCTCCTACAATGAGCAGTTCTTC	CASCLVGSRSYNEQFF
TRBD1	-	TRBV6-5	TRBJ2-7	TGTGCCAGCAGGTCGACAGGGGGCAGCTCCTACGAGCAGTACTTC	CASRSTGGSSYEQYF
-	-	TRBV5-4	TRBJ2-3	TGTGCCAGCAGCCAACGGGACACAGATACGCAGTATTTT	CASSQRDTDTQYF
-	-	TRBV5-1	TRBJ1-4	TGCGCCAGCAGCTTGGCCTCCCAGGGATCAAAACTGTTTTTT	CASSLASQGSKLFF
TRBD2	-	TRBV6-5	TRBJ2-7	TGTGCCAGCAGTTACTCTGGGACTAGCGGGAGCTACGAGCAGTACTTC	CASSYSGTSGSYEQYF
-	-	TRBV28	TRBJ1-2	TGTGCCAGCAGTTTGGTAGCAGGGGCCTATGGCTACACCTTC	CASSLVAGAYGYTF
-	once	TRBV7-2	TRBJ2-7	TGTGCCAGCAGCGGGCTACACGAGCAGTACTTC	CASSGLHEQYF
-	-	TRBV5-1	TRBJ1-1	TGCGCCAGCAGCTACGGGGGGCCAATGGCTGAAGCTTTCTTT	CASSYGGPMAEAFF
TRBD2	-	TRBV6-1	TRBJ2-7	TGTGCCAGCAGTGGAGCGGGGGGTCCCTACGAGCAGTACTTC	CASSGAGGPYEQYF
-	-	TRBV28	TRBJ1-3	TGTGCCAGCAGTTTAGCCGGGACCCAGGCTGGAAACACCATATATTTT	CASSLAGTQAGNTIYF
-	-	TRBV5-1	TRBJ2-4	TGCGCCAGCAGCTTTACAGGGGAGCGGGGCATTCAGTACTTC	CASSFTGERGIQYF
-	-	TRBV7-9	TRBJ1-2	TGTGCCAGCAGCGGGAATCTTTTTTATGGCTACACCTTC	CASSGNLFYGYTF
TRBD2	-	TRBV23-1	TRBJ2-2	TGCGCCAGCAGTCACGAGCTAGCGGGTAGGATCGACACCGGGGAGCTGTTTTTT	CASSHELAGRIDTGELFF
TRBD1	-	TRBV5-1	TRBJ2-7	TGCGCCAGCAGCTTGACGGGACAGGGTAGCGAGCAGTACTTC	CASSLTGQGSEQYF